The rows below give T cell receptor beta chains drawn from one sample of a study of early T cells in non-severe SARS-CoV-2 infection. TCRdb re-analysed the 5' RACE reads in MiXCR, keeping a single row per CDR3 protein. This table holds roughly 58,000 distinct CDR3 sequences, under 15% found once. The sample consisted of whole blood. All receptors derive from an adult who was a healthcare worker with PCR-confirmed SARS-CoV-2 infection or an uninfected control (not recorded which). Both conserved end residues are part of each CDR3. A D gene is named only where the DNA matches it firmly. Where a row states a size, it is once, few, many or the class of an expanded clone; other rows omit it.

abundance: many; j_gene: TRBJ2-7; v_gene: TRBV19; d_gene: NA; CDR3nt: TGTGCCAGTAGTATCGGGGCAGACTACGAGCAGTACTTC; CDR3aa: CASSIGADYEQYF
abundance: few; j_gene: TRBJ2-7; v_gene: TRBV29-1; d_gene: NA; CDR3nt: TGCAGCGTCCAGTTGTCCTACGAGCAGTACTTC; CDR3aa: CSVQLSYEQYF
abundance: few; j_gene: TRBJ2-7; v_gene: TRBV20-1; d_gene: NA; CDR3nt: TGCAGTGCTAACTGGGATCCTTCCTACGAGCAGTACTTC; CDR3aa: CSANWDPSYEQYF
abundance: NA; j_gene: TRBJ2-4; v_gene: TRBV6-2/TRBV6-3; d_gene: TRBD2; CDR3nt: TGTGCCAGCAGTTACTCGAGTAGCGGGTTAGCCAAAAACATTCAGTACTTC; CDR3aa: CASSYSSSGLAKNIQYF
abundance: NA; j_gene: TRBJ2-5; v_gene: TRBV10-1; d_gene: NA; CDR3nt: TGCGCCAGCGCCAGGACAGTCGGCGAGACCCAGTACTTC; CDR3aa: CASARTVGETQYF
abundance: NA; j_gene: TRBJ1-2; v_gene: TRBV4-1; d_gene: NA; CDR3nt: TGCGCCAGCAGCCAAGATCTTTGGGGGAACAACTATGGCTACACCTTC; CDR3aa: CASSQDLWGNNYGYTF
abundance: many; j_gene: TRBJ2-3; v_gene: TRBV29-1; d_gene: TRBD2; CDR3nt: TGCAGCGTTGAAGGGGTTCAGCGGGGGAGCACAGATACGCAGTATTTT; CDR3aa: CSVEGVQRGSTDTQYF
abundance: NA; j_gene: TRBJ1-2; v_gene: TRBV19; d_gene: NA; CDR3nt: TGTGCCAGTAGTACTTTGTATGGCTACACCTTC; CDR3aa: CASSTLYGYTF
abundance: NA; j_gene: TRBJ2-1; v_gene: TRBV6-2/TRBV6-3; d_gene: TRBD1; CDR3nt: TGTGCCAGCAGCCTTACAGGGGACTACAATGAGCAGTTCTTC; CDR3aa: CASSLTGDYNEQFF
abundance: many; j_gene: TRBJ2-3; v_gene: TRBV5-5; d_gene: NA; CDR3nt: TGTGCCAGCAGCTTCGGGACCCGCACAGATACGCAGTATTTT; CDR3aa: CASSFGTRTDTQYF
abundance: few; j_gene: TRBJ2-2; v_gene: TRBV10-3; d_gene: NA; CDR3nt: TGTGCCATCGGCCGTAGTGATGGGTCTCCAGGGACCGGGGAGCTGTTTTTT; CDR3aa: CAIGRSDGSPGTGELFF
abundance: NA; j_gene: TRBJ2-2; v_gene: TRBV9; d_gene: NA; CDR3nt: TGTGCCAGCAGCGTAGCCAGGGACACCGGGGAGCTGTTTTTT; CDR3aa: CASSVARDTGELFF
abundance: NA; j_gene: TRBJ2-1; v_gene: TRBV20-1; d_gene: TRBD2; CDR3nt: TGCAGTGCTAGAGATCCGTCGGCGACAGCGGGGTTTTACAATGAGCAGTTCTTC; CDR3aa: CSARDPSATAGFYNEQFF
abundance: many; j_gene: TRBJ1-2; v_gene: TRBV4-3; d_gene: NA; CDR3nt: TGCGCCAGCAGCCAAGGAGGCTGGGTTGGGCCTCAAGGCTACACCTTC; CDR3aa: CASSQGGWVGPQGYTF
abundance: many; j_gene: TRBJ2-2; v_gene: TRBV28; d_gene: TRBD2; CDR3nt: TGTGCCAGCAGTTTACCTGAGACTAGCGGGGGAGAGAACACCGGGGAGCTGTTTTTT; CDR3aa: CASSLPETSGGENTGELFF
abundance: many; j_gene: TRBJ1-2; v_gene: TRBV7-9; d_gene: TRBD1; CDR3nt: TGTGCCAGCAGCTACCAGACAGGGGGAAGCTACACCTTC; CDR3aa: CASSYQTGGSYTF
abundance: many; j_gene: TRBJ1-6; v_gene: TRBV25-1; d_gene: NA; CDR3nt: TGTGCCAGCAGCGGGACATCCAGATCTTCACCCCTCCACTTT; CDR3aa: CASSGTSRSSPLHF
abundance: many; j_gene: TRBJ2-1; v_gene: TRBV6-6; d_gene: NA; CDR3nt: TGTGCCAGCAGTTACCTAGCCCCGTCTGGTGAGCAGTTCTTC; CDR3aa: CASSYLAPSGEQFF
abundance: many; j_gene: TRBJ2-2; v_gene: TRBV14; d_gene: NA; CDR3nt: TGTGCCAGCAGCCAAGATCTCCCTCTAGGGGACACCGGGGAGCTGTTTTTT; CDR3aa: CASSQDLPLGDTGELFF